Given below is one T cell receptor (beta chain) in context. Antigen unknown. Germline loops: CDR1 SGHRS, CDR2 YFSETQ. CDR3 length equals 14 residues. V was shortened by 4 bases and J by 6 bases, with 15 bases between the two germline ends. This sample stems from a study of cytomegalovirus exposure and HLA in healthy donors. General study points: Rare TCR sequences dominated, though some public TCRs recurred in many donors.

The primer mix had 60 Vbeta and 13 Jbeta primers. Clones were sequenced by immunoSEQ multiplex PCR, and TCRdb holds only the in-frame ones, with some missing. The specimen's table records 100,000 to 150,000 clones. The sequence came from a man aged 18 to 29 in good health and CMV-seronegative. The specimen sequenced was PBMCs. The chain employs TRBV5-1 and TRBJ2-3, with unresolved D. The CDR3 spells CASSRIPLADTQYF. In DNA, the CDR3 is TGCGCCAGCAGCAGAATACCCTTAGCCGATACGCAGTATTTT. Filled out from reference TRBV5-1 and TRBJ2-3, the complete variable domain reads KAGVTQTPRYLIKTRGQQVTLSCSPISGHRSVSWYQQTPGQGLQFLFEYFSETQRNKGNFPGRFSGRQFSNSRSEMNVSTLELGDSALYLCASSRIPLADTQYFGPGTRLTVL.